Listed here are 2 T cell receptor beta chains from one sample, sequenced in a study of spatial heterogeneity in lung cancer (dated by TCRdb to between 2017 and 2020). Explained via the paper, the time point label denotes: sample taken at primary tumor resection. For TCR sequencing, whole RNA was extracted from tumor and nontumor lung tissue, or from cryopreserved PBMC samples, and no cell sorting was done. Library preparation was by 5' RACE. The listed sequencing device is NextSeq 500. The public reads were reprocessed in TCRdb via fastp at Q25 and MiXCR, keeping in-frame beta chains. Each entry is one CDR3 protein sequence, shown with its most common DNA and genes. Recorded for this sample are around 63,000 distinct CDR3 sequences; 7.5% to 9% of them occurred a single time. Of the sample, more than 13% is held by the ten largest clones. This material consisted of PBMCs, taken at surgery. The receptors here all came from a female donor with early-stage non-small cell lung cancer.

This clonotype occurred many times. This chain uses TRBV28 with TRBJ1-6; the D gene is possibly TRBD1 (6 bases). Germline V CDR1 and CDR2: MDHEN, SYDVKM. The CDR3 consists of 16 residues. V was pared by 7 bases and J by 5 bases, with 18 bases between. The CDR3 reads CASIPLVGQHNSPLHF. CDR3 coding DNA: TGTGCCAGCATACCTTTGGTTGGACAGCATAATTCACCCCTCCACTTT.

This clonotype was counted only a few times. The chain couples TRBV28 to TRBJ2-7; the match to TRBD2 covers 9 bases. Per the germline V gene, CDR1 is MDHEN and CDR2 is SYDVKM. The trim removed 3 bases at V and 2 bases at J, leaving 5 bases unmatched. The CDR3 loop spans 15 amino acids. The CDR3 protein is CASSLASGIPYEQYF. In nucleotides, the CDR3 is TGTGCCAGCAGTTTGGCTAGCGGGATTCCCTACGAGCAGTACTTC. Variable domain in full (rest from reference TRBV28 and TRBJ2-7): DVKVTQSSRYLVKRTGEKVFLECVQDMDHENMFWYRQDPGLGLRLIYFSYDVKMKEKGDIPEGYSVSREKKERFSLILESASTNQTSMYLCASSLASGIPYEQYFGPGTRLTVT.